These 10 T cell receptor beta chains originate from one sample sequenced in a study of blood T cell repertoires in COVID-19. Here immunoSEQ multiplex PCR was the method, and the copy in TCRdb shows in-frame clones only, minus some. The sample lists 130,000 to 150,000 clones; around 80% were seen once. The sequenced material came from peripheral blood. The receptors come from a man in his sixties or seventies who had recovered from COVID-19.

This clone was found a few times. The V and J genes are TRBV5-1 and TRBJ2-1; the match to TRBD2 covers 9 bases. This CDR3 comprises 15 residues. The trim removed 0 bases at V and 9 bases at J, leaving 7 bases unmatched. Germline CDR1 reads SGHRS; CDR2 reads YFSETQ. The CDR3 protein is CASSLALAGAGEQFF. The CDR3 DNA follows: TGCGCCAGCAGCTTGGCCTTAGCGGGAGCGGGTGAGCAGTTCTTC.

This chain joins TRBV5-5 and TRBJ1-1; tentatively, D is TRBD1 (5 bases). This CDR3 has 13 amino acids. Germline values: CDR1 SGHKS, CDR2 YYEKEE (reference sequence). V gave up 5 bases and J gave up 1 base, with 9 bases separating them. The DNA for the CDR3 is TGTGCCAGCAGTCGTCAGGGGAACACTGAAGCTTTCTTT. Amino acid sequence: CASSRQGNTEAFF.

The V call is TRBV11-2, the J call TRBJ2-7; 8 bases agree with TRBD1. The CDR3 length is 13 residues. Germline loops: CDR1 SGHAT, CDR2 FQNNGV. The V and J ends lost 5 bases and 5 bases, in that order; junction bases with no gene match: 5. The CDR3 spells CASSQGAGNEQYF. CDR3 DNA sequence: TGTGCCAGCAGCCAGGGGGCGGGCAACGAGCAGTACTTC.

V gene TRBV6-5 combines with J gene TRBJ2-2, with 9 bases matching TRBD1. CDR3 length: 14 amino acids. CDR1 and CDR2 (germline): MNHEY, SVGAGI. The trim removed 8 bases at V and 4 bases at J, leaving 5 bases unmatched. The CDR3 DNA follows: TGTGCCAGCCGGGGGACAGGGTCCACCGGGGAGCTGTTTTTT. Protein sequence: CASRGTGSTGELFF.

This chain uses TRBV7-6 with TRBJ2-7, with a weak D call TRBD2 (7 bases). The CDR3 extends over 15 amino acids. Trimming pared 0 bases from V and 2 bases from J, leaving 11 bases between. Germline CDR1 SGHVS, CDR2 FNYEAQ. The CDR3 loop reads CASSLAAGATYEQYF. As DNA, the CDR3 is TGTGCCAGCAGCTTAGCTGCGGGGGCCACCTACGAGCAGTACTTC. The full variable domain, with the rest looked up from reference TRBV7-6 and TRBJ2-7, is GAGVSQSPRYKVTKRGQDVALRCDPISGHVSLYWYRQALGQGPEFLTYFNYEAQQDKSGLPNDRFSAERPEGSISTLTIQRTEQRDSAMYRCASSLAAGATYEQYFGPGTRLTVT.

The chain employs TRBV29-1 and TRBJ1-2, with TRBD1 matching 11 bases. Per germline, CDR1 SQVTM and CDR2 ANQGSEA. The trim removed 7 bases at V and 7 bases at J, leaving 5 bases unmatched. The CDR3 has 12 amino acids. CDR3 residues: CSAGTGGAGYTF. The CDR3 DNA sequence: TGCAGCGCTGGGACAGGGGGGGCTGGCTACACCTTC.

This chain uses TRBV5-1 with TRBJ2-5, with D possibly TRBD1 on 6 matching bases. With 4 bases removed from V and 10 bases from J, the gap between germline ends came to 26 bases. This CDR3 region has 16 residues. Germline V lookup: CDR1 SGHRS, CDR2 YFSETQ. For the CDR3, the DNA is TGCGCCAGCAGCCCGCCCCTGTCAGGGGACGCAAATCTCCAGTACTTC. Translating it yields CASSPPLSGDANLQYF.

The V and J genes are TRBV2 and TRBJ2-5; 11 positions agree with TRBD2. Per the germline V gene, CDR1 is SNHLY and CDR2 is FYNNEI. The CDR3 covers 15 residues. V was clipped by 4 bases and J by 0 bases; unmatched bases: 1. CDR3 coding DNA: TGTGCCAGCAGTGGGACTAGCGGGTACCAAGAGACCCAGTACTTC. Protein: CASSGTSGYQETQYF.

This clone was found many times. This chain uses TRBV4-2 with TRBJ1-6; tentative D call: TRBD1 (5 bases). Per the germline V gene, CDR1 is LGHNA and CDR2 is YNFKEQ. This CDR3 comprises 14 residues. V lost 0 bases and J lost 13, with 13 bases in between. CDR3 sequence: CASSQDWGAYPLHF. CDR3 nucleotide sequence: TGTGCCAGCAGCCAAGATTGGGGCGCCTACCCCCTCCACTTT.

The genes are TRBV20-1 and TRBJ1-3, with D possibly matching TRBD1 (5 bases). CDR3 length equals 15 residues. With 3 bases removed from V and 0 bases from J, the gap between germline ends came to 12 bases. The germline V gene has CDR1 DFQATT and CDR2 SNEGSKA (reference sequence). The CDR3 reads CSASPGDLSGNTIYF. CDR3 DNA: TGCAGTGCTAGTCCGGGGGATCTCTCTGGAAACACCATATATTTT.